These 32 T cell receptor beta chains share one sample of origin, sequenced in a study of Tregs in tolerant kidney transplant recipients (dated 2019 in TCRdb). Sample time point, as interpreted from the label and publication: blood sample drawn before combined kidney and bone marrow transplant. Library method: the immunoSEQ multiplex PCR assay. TCRdb's version of the immuneACCESS table is confined to in-frame rearrangements and falls short of the full clone set. An unresolved V gene accounts for under half of the shortfall where checked; the remainder is of unknown origin. In all, the sample holds about 100,000 clones, and 90% of those were seen once. Of the sample, 0.34% is held by the ten largest clones. The sample in question was CD4+ T cells from blood, obtained before the transplant. The receptors shown here come from a human donor who received a combined kidney and bone marrow transplant.

The chain combines TRBV6-5 with TRBJ2-1; weak D call: TRBD1 (5 bases). From germline, CDR1 is MNHEY and CDR2 SVGAGI. This CDR3 contains 13 residues. V lost 2 bases to trimming and J lost 8 bases, with 10 bases between them. The CDR3 protein is CASSYLRADEQFF. Written as DNA, the CDR3 is TGTGCCAGCAGTTACCTCAGGGCGGATGAGCAGTTCTTC.

The V and J genes are TRBV28 and TRBJ2-3; D remains unclear. The CDR3 loop spans 12 amino acids. The V gene lost 8 bases and the J gene lost 5 bases, with 11 bases spanning the gap. Germline lookup yields CDR1 MDHEN and CDR2 SYDVKM. This CDR3 is CASREIGDTQYF. The CDR3 coding sequence is TGTGCCAGCCGTGAGATCGGAGATACGCAGTATTTT. Full variable domain (outside the CDR3, taken from reference TRBV28 and TRBJ2-3): DVKVTQSSRYLVKRTGEKVFLECVQDMDHENMFWYRQDPGLGLRLIYFSYDVKMKEKGDIPEGYSVSREKKERFSLILESASTNQTSMYLCASREIGDTQYFGPGTRLTVL.

The gene calls are TRBV6-5 and TRBJ2-5; perhaps TRBD2 as D (5 bases). This CDR3 is built from 15 residues. CDR1 MNHEY and CDR2 SVGAGI come from the germline V gene. The ends were cut back, 5 bases at V and 1 base at J, with 14 bases in the middle. CDR3 nucleotide sequence: TGTGCCAGCAGTCCCCCGCGGGCAGGCCAAGAGACCCAGTACTTC. Its translation is CASSPPRAGQETQYF.

CDR3 sequence: CASRSDFYEQYF. Written as DNA, the CDR3 is TGTGCCAGCAGATCGGACTTCTACGAGCAGTACTTC. The rearrangement uses TRBV28 and TRBJ2-7; D is possibly TRBD2 (5 bases). Germline V gene data show CDR1 as MDHEN and CDR2 as SYDVKM. This CDR3 has 12 residues. With 6 bases removed from V and 3 bases from J, the gap between germline ends came to 9 bases.

Here the CDR3 DNA reads TGCAGTGCTACCCCCTTAGAGCTGGCTTTCTTT. This codes for CSATPLELAFF. V is TRBV20-1 and J is TRBJ1-1, with unresolved D. Trimming removed 4 bases at V and 11 bases at J, with 14 bases between. The CDR3 consists of 11 residues. Germline CDR1 reads DFQATT; CDR2 reads SNEGSKA (reference sequence).

This chain links TRBV28 with TRBJ1-2, with 8 positions matching TRBD1. This CDR3 comprises 16 residues. Germline CDR1 is MDHEN and CDR2 is SYDVKM. V trimming: 1 base; J trimming: 1 base; junction bases outside the gene matches: 5. CDR3 residues: CASSLSPDRVNYGYTF. CDR3 in DNA: TGTGCCAGCAGTTTATCCCCGGACAGGGTTAACTATGGCTACACCTTC.

The chain joins TRBV7-9 to TRBJ2-5; 7 bases match TRBD1. V shed 5 bases and J 4 bases; nucleotides not matched to a gene: 10. The CDR3 runs to 15 residues. The V gene's germline CDR1 is SEHNR and CDR2 FQNEAQ (reference sequence). CDR3: CASSPTGDIGETQYF. Written as DNA, the CDR3 is TGTGCCAGCAGCCCCACAGGGGATATTGGAGAGACCCAGTACTTC.

The rearrangement uses TRBV2 and TRBJ2-7; TRBD1 aligns across 10 bases. J lost 5 bases, V lost 6 bases, and 7 bases had no gene match. CDR3 length: 14 amino acids. Germline-derived CDR1 and CDR2 are SNHLY and FYNNEI. The CDR3 reads CASSRLTGGDEQYF. CDR3 bases: TGTGCCAGCAGCCGCTTGACAGGGGGCGACGAGCAGTACTTC.

The chain uses TRBV11-2 and TRBJ1-2; maybe TRBD1 (5 bases). CDR3 length equals 14 residues. The germline V gene encodes CDR1 SGHAT and CDR2 FQNNGV. V gave up 0 bases and J gave up 4 bases, with 9 bases separating them. CDR3 amino acids: CASSLDRVGYGYTF. The CDR3 DNA reads TGTGCCAGCAGCTTAGACAGGGTAGGCTATGGCTACACCTTC.

This chain links TRBV6-5 with TRBJ2-5, with D hard to call. Germline assignment: CDR1 MNHEY and CDR2 SVGAGI. This CDR3 region has 15 residues. V dropped 0 bases and J dropped 4 bases, with 12 bases sitting between them. Written as DNA, the CDR3 is TGTGCCAGCAGTTACTCGTTTTCGGTCCGAGAGACCCAGTACTTC. It codes for CASSYSFSVRETQYF.

The rearrangement links TRBV5-1 to TRBJ2-6; tentatively, D is TRBD1 (6 bases). V lost 0 bases and J lost 4, with 8 bases in between. The CDR3 is made up of 15 amino acids. Germline CDR1 reads SGHRS; CDR2 reads YFSETQ. CDR3 protein: CASSLAGTGANVLTF. CDR3 DNA sequence: TGCGCCAGCAGCTTGGCCGGGACAGGGGCCAACGTCCTGACTTTC.

The genes are TRBV4-1 and TRBJ1-5; 8 positions match TRBD1. Losses at the gene ends were 5 bases for V and 2 bases for J; bases not matched to a gene: 8. The CDR3 sequence is 16 residues long. In germline, CDR1 is MGHRA, CDR2 YSYEKL. The CDR3 DNA follows: TGCGCCAGCAGCTCACCACAGGGGGATGGCAATCAGCCCCAGCATTTT. Its translation: CASSSPQGDGNQPQHF.

In this sample, this clone turned up once. This chain connects TRBV25-1 to TRBJ1-1; D not resolved. The CDR3 is 12 residues long. CDR1 is MGHDK and CDR2 is SYGVNS in the germline V gene. V lost 7 bases to trimming and J lost 1 base, with 7 bases between them. The CDR3 sequence: CASMGSNTEAFF. In DNA, the CDR3 is TGTGCCAGCATGGGCTCGAACACTGAAGCTTTCTTT.

This clone was recorded once. The chain has TRBV6-6 and TRBJ1-2; no firm D call. This CDR3 region has 15 residues. V gave up 0 bases and J gave up 4 bases, with 12 bases separating them. Germline CDR1 MNHNY, CDR2 SVGAGI (reference sequence). CDR3 loop: CASSYSGGRGYGYTF. The DNA of the CDR3 is TGTGCCAGCAGTTACTCGGGCGGTCGGGGCTATGGCTACACCTTC.

The chain employs TRBV6-6 and TRBJ1-5, with D possibly matching TRBD1 (6 bases). The CDR3 extends over 15 amino acids. The germline V and J ends were trimmed by 5 bases and 4 bases, with 15 bases remaining between them. CDR1 is MNHNY, CDR2 SVGAGI, per germline (reference sequence). The CDR3 region has the DNA TGTGCCAGCAGTCGACCCACAGGGATAAATCAGCCCCAGCATTTT. It yields the protein CASSRPTGINQPQHF.

This clone was counted a few times. V is TRBV6-1 and J is TRBJ1-2; D may be TRBD1 (6 bases). Germline CDR1 and CDR2: MNHNS and SASEGT. V was clipped by 4 bases and J by 3 bases, with 15 bases between them. The CDR3 sequence is 15 residues long. In nucleotides, the CDR3 is TGTGCCAGCAGTGCACAGGGCGCCCCTCACTATGGCTACACCTTC. It specifies CASSAQGAPHYGYTF.

This rearrangement joins TRBV7-2 to TRBJ2-2; TRBD2 aligns across 8 bases. The CDR3 runs to 15 residues. Germline values: CDR1 SGHTA, CDR2 FQGNSA. The V and J ends lost 9 bases and 5 bases, in that order; junction bases with no gene match: 11. CDR3 protein: CASFVGLALTGELFF. CDR3 in DNA: TGTGCCAGTTTTGTAGGACTAGCCCTTACCGGGGAGCTGTTTTTT.

The chain couples TRBV6-1 to TRBJ1-6; D is possibly TRBD1 (5 bases). Per the germline V gene, CDR1 is MNHNS and CDR2 is SASEGT. The CDR3 totals 15 residues. V lost 2 bases to trimming and J lost 10 bases, with 15 bases between them. Here the CDR3 DNA reads TGTGCCAGCAGTGAACGTGGCAGGGTCGGATCACCCCTCCACTTT. This encodes CASSERGRVGSPLHF.

This chain joins TRBV7-2 and TRBJ1-1; D remains ambiguous. The CDR3 length is 13 residues. CDR1 is SGHTA and CDR2 is FQGNSA in the germline V gene. V gave up 5 bases and J gave up 8 bases, with 15 bases separating them. The CDR3, as DNA: TGTGCCAGCAGCCCCCAATTAACAGCCGAAGCTTTCTTT. This encodes CASSPQLTAEAFF.

J is TRBJ2-5 and V is TRBV6-5; D is perhaps TRBD2 (5 bases). The CDR3 extends over 14 amino acids. From germline, CDR1 is MNHEY and CDR2 SVGAGI. Between the trimmed V and J ends, which lost 6 bases and 2 bases, there was a span of 13 bases. The CDR3 loop reads CASRRTRLQETQYF. The CDR3 DNA reads TGTGCCAGCAGGCGAACTAGGCTACAAGAGACCCAGTACTTC.

The chain joins TRBV29-1 to TRBJ2-1; 8 positions match TRBD2. After removal of 6 bases from V and 0 bases from J, the junction contained 7 bases not matched to a gene. The CDR3 covers 15 residues. Germline V lookup: CDR1 SQVTM, CDR2 ANQGSEA. The CDR3 DNA reads as TGCAGCGTGGGGCTTGGACTAGCCTCCTACAATGAGCAGTTCTTC. It codes for CSVGLGLASYNEQFF.

The chain uses TRBV6-1 and TRBJ2-2, with D uncertain. The CDR3 is 18 residues long. The ends were cut back, 0 bases at V and 0 bases at J, with 14 bases in the middle. CDR1 and CDR2 (germline): MNHNS, SASEGT. The chain's CDR3 is CASSEAVLGAANTGELFF. The CDR3 DNA reads as TGTGCCAGCAGTGAAGCTGTTTTAGGAGCCGCGAACACCGGGGAGCTGTTTTTT.

This clone appeared once. The chain recombines TRBV13 with TRBJ1-5; 9 bases align to TRBD1. V shed 1 base and J 0 bases; nucleotides not matched to a gene: 4. The CDR3 runs 17 residues. Germline loops: CDR1 PRHDT, CDR2 FYEKMQ (reference sequence). CDR3 region: CASSLAGTGHSNQPQHF. In DNA, the CDR3 is TGTGCCAGCAGCTTAGCCGGGACAGGGCATAGCAATCAGCCCCAGCATTTT. The complete variable domain, with remaining parts taken from reference TRBV13 and TRBJ1-5, reads AAGVIQSPRHLIKEKRETATLKCYPIPRHDTVYWYQQGPGQDPQFLISFYEKMQSDKGSIPDRFSAQQFSDYHSELNMSSLELGDSALYFCASSLAGTGHSNQPQHFGDGTRLSIL.

V is TRBV10-3 and J is TRBJ2-2; 10 bases line up with TRBD2. Germline-derived CDR1 and CDR2 are ENHRY and SYGVKD. This CDR3 is 16 amino acids long. V trimming: 7 bases; J trimming: 0 bases; junction bases outside the gene matches: 5. CDR3: CAITRTSGANTGELFF. CDR3 nucleotides: TGTGCCATCACTCGGACTAGCGGAGCGAACACCGGGGAGCTGTTTTTT.

This sequence joins TRBV11-2 and TRBJ2-1; TRBD2 agrees at 15 bases. CDR1 is SGHAT, CDR2 FQNNGV, per germline. There are 17 residues in the CDR3. V lost 2 bases, J lost 7 bases, and 6 bases stayed unmatched. The CDR3 here is CASSLLGLAGGGNEQFF. The CDR3 DNA is TGTGCCAGCAGCTTACTGGGACTAGCGGGAGGCGGGAATGAGCAGTTCTTC.

In regard to this clone: The same CDR3 arises from other DNA sequences in this sample as well. J is TRBJ2-5 and V is TRBV5-1; TRBD1 agrees at 9 bases. The germline V gene has CDR1 SGHRS and CDR2 YFSETQ. The CDR3 runs to 15 residues. V was pared by 3 bases and J by 2 bases, with 5 bases of the junction left unmatched. The CDR3 here is CASSSAGQGQETQYF. DNA for the CDR3: TGCGCCAGCAGCTCGGCCGGACAGGGGCAAGAGACCCAGTACTTC.

The chain combines TRBV5-4 with TRBJ1-1; 7 bases are shared with TRBD1. CDR1 SGHNT and CDR2 YYREEE come from the germline V gene (reference sequence). V trimming: 3 bases; J trimming: 2 bases; junction bases outside the gene matches: 4. The CDR3 extends over 14 amino acids. CDR3 residues: CASSSGQRNTEAFF. DNA for the CDR3: TGTGCCAGCAGCTCGGGACAGAGAAACACTGAAGCTTTCTTT.

This clone appeared a single time. Here the CDR3 DNA reads TGCGCCAGCAGCCGAGCCGGGACAGGGGGCACTGAAGCTTTCTTT. It translates to CASSRAGTGGTEAFF. This chain joins TRBV5-1 and TRBJ1-1; the match to TRBD1 covers 11 bases. CDR1 is SGHRS and CDR2 is YFSETQ in the germline V gene. The ends lost 4 bases at V and 4 bases at J; junction bases unmatched: 6. CDR3 length: 15 amino acids. The full variable domain, its missing parts supplied by reference TRBV5-1 and TRBJ1-1, is KAGVTQTPRYLIKTRGQQVTLSCSPISGHRSVSWYQQTPGQGLQFLFEYFSETQRNKGNFPGRFSGRQFSNSRSEMNVSTLELGDSALYLCASSRAGTGGTEAFFGQGTRLTVV.

The gene calls are TRBV11-3 and TRBJ2-7, with 11 bases fitting TRBD1. The J segment lost 5 bases and the V segment lost 6 bases, leaving 12 bases of the junction unmatched. The V gene's germline CDR1 is SGHNT and CDR2 YENEEA. The CDR3 is made up of 16 amino acids. The CDR3 loop reads CASSPNSDRGQDEQYF. The CDR3 DNA follows: TGTGCCAGCAGTCCAAATTCGGACAGGGGGCAAGACGAGCAGTACTTC.

The chain uses TRBV30 and TRBJ2-2; a possible D gene is TRBD1 (6 bases). The V and J ends lost 2 bases and 7 bases respectively, with 11 bases between them. Germline V gene data show CDR1 as GTSNPN and CDR2 as SVGIG (reference sequence). The CDR3 sequence is 13 residues long. The CDR3 loop is CAWSIGGNGELFF. Here the CDR3 DNA reads TGTGCCTGGAGTATAGGGGGAAACGGGGAGCTGTTTTTT.

The chain is built from TRBV19 and TRBJ1-1, with a possible D match to TRBD1 (6 bases). The ends were cut back, 10 bases at V and 4 bases at J, with 22 bases in the middle. This CDR3 has 15 amino acids. Germline V lookup: CDR1 LNHDA, CDR2 SQIVND (reference sequence). CDR3 amino acids: CATARDRPMGTEAFF. The DNA for the CDR3 is TGTGCCACCGCCCGAGACAGGCCCATGGGCACTGAAGCTTTCTTT.

This clone appeared once. DNA for the CDR3: TGTGCCTCTAACGCGCTTCCGGGTGAGCAGTTCTTC. Translating it yields CASNALPGEQFF. The chain combines TRBV10-3 with TRBJ2-1; D remains unclear. Trimming cost V 11 bases and J 9 bases, with 17 bases left between them. In germline, CDR1 is ENHRY, CDR2 SYGVKD. The CDR3 is 12 amino acids.